This T cell receptor beta chain was identified in a study of cytomegalovirus exposure and HLA in healthy donors. The PCR had 60 Vbeta and 13 Jbeta primers. Method: immunoSEQ multiplex PCR; TCRdb's copy keeps in-frame clones and lacks some. The table records some 120,000 clones, just under 75% of them present only once. This CDR3 comprises 15 residues. Germline CDR1 and CDR2: GTSNPN and SVGIG (reference sequence). V lost 1 base, J lost 3 bases, and 13 bases lay in between. The study, taken as a whole, reports: Another analysis was done later, and it associated around 16,000 TCR beta sequences with HLA alleles at 0.05 false discovery rate. Some segments of the V type, notably TRBV6-2 and TRBV6-3, were excluded as indistinguishable. Cytomegalovirus association was assigned to about 150 TCR beta chains.

Turning to this clone: As yet, its antigen is unknown.

This sequence joins TRBV30 and TRBJ1-5; D is unclear. Source material: PBMCs. This clonotype was sampled from a man in his sixties in good health and CMV-seropositive. The CDR3 is CAWSGSGGHNQPQHF. In nucleotides, the CDR3 is TGTGCCTGGAGTGGGAGCGGAGGCCACAATCAGCCCCAGCATTTT. Complete variable domain (other parts from reference TRBV30 and TRBJ1-5): SQTIHQWPATLVQPVGSPLSLECTVEGTSNPNLYWYRQAAGRGLQLLFYSVGIGQISSEVPQNLSASRPQDRQFILSSKKLLLSDSGFYLCAWSGSGGHNQPQHFGDGTRLSIL.